This TCR beta chain was identified during a study of blood T cells in healthy people across ages. It was with a sample-barcoded 5' primer and a J-beta primer mix that a second PCR of roughly 7 to 12 cycles was run. MiXCR was run by TCRdb on the 5' RACE reads, yielding one entry per CDR3 protein. The sample has about 1.1 million distinct CDR3 sequences; around two fifths are singletons. The CDR3 contains 15 residues. The germline CDR1 and CDR2 sequences are MNHEY and SVGEGT. V lost 5 bases to trimming and J lost 2 bases, with 10 bases between them. The sequenced sample was blood. The chain combines TRBV6-2 or TRBV6-3 with TRBJ2-6; D is uncertain. This receptor was taken from a man younger than 30 in good health. The CDR3 DNA follows: TGTGCCAGCAGTCGGGCAGCCCCTGGGGCCAACGTCCTGACTTTC. It encodes CASSRAAPGANVLTF.